The 3 T cell receptor beta chains presented below share a single source sample, sequenced in a study of blood T cell repertoires in COVID-19. Only in-frame clones appear in the TCRdb table, and some are missing; sequencing was by immunoSEQ multiplex PCR. The table includes 330,000 or so clones, roughly 90% detected once. Material: PBMCs or T cells enriched from blood (not recorded which). Source of these receptors: a woman between 25 and 40 years old who had recovered from COVID-19.

The genes are TRBV27 and TRBJ2-7; a weak D match, TRBD2 (7 bases). Germline assignment: CDR1 MNHEY and CDR2 SMNVEV (reference sequence). CDR3 size: 15 residues. With 2 bases removed from V and 3 bases from J, the gap between germline ends came to 14 bases. The CDR3 is CASSLGGARGYEQYF. CDR3 DNA: TGTGCCAGCAGTTTAGGGGGGGCCAGGGGCTACGAGCAGTACTTC.

Points on this clone: At one of its ends the junction is not consistent with the germline gene, which may arise from a read error. The rearrangement uses TRBV19 and TRBJ2-1; 8 bases map to TRBD2. Germline V gene lookup returns CDR1 LNHDA and CDR2 SQIVND (reference sequence). This CDR3 is 15 amino acids long. The CDR3 DNA is TGTGCCAGTACTATTCGCGGGAGGAAATACAGTGAGCAGTTCTTC. This codes for CASTIRGRKYSEQFF.

As concerns this clone: This specimen includes other DNA sequences encoding the same CDR3. The gene calls are TRBV11-3 and TRBJ1-1; D is ambiguous. CDR3 length equals 13 residues. V dropped 4 bases and J dropped 0 bases, with 6 bases sitting between them. Germline V gives CDR1 SGHNT, CDR2 YENEEA. CDR3 sequence reads: CASSSQVNTEAFF. CDR3 coding DNA: TGTGCCAGCAGCTCCCAGGTGAACACTGAAGCTTTCTTT.